This T cell receptor (beta chain) was obtained from a study of PD-L1 blockade in urothelial cancer. Study summary: Patients, treated from about 2014 onward, received atezolizumab 1,200 mg intravenously every 3 weeks. The researchers analyzed blood 3 weeks (second dose) and 6 weeks after treatment start. A median about 150,000 T cells were found in blood samples.

Time point described: pretreatment peripheral blood. The V gene's germline CDR1 is ENHRY and CDR2 SYGVKD. The CDR3 totals 12 residues. V lost 10 bases and J lost 3; bases outside the gene matches: 1. The protocol was immunoSEQ multiplex PCR, while the TCRdb copy is restricted to in-frame clones and leaves out a portion. This sample has roughly 120,000 clones, with approximately 84% found just once. V gene TRBV10-3 combines with J gene TRBJ2-5; 11 bases line up with TRBD2. The sequences come from PBMCs, collected around atezolizumab (anti-PD-L1) treatment. The receptor comes from a man aged 45-65 years with urothelial cancer. The CDR3: CATTSGEETQYF. The CDR3 DNA reads TGTGCCACGACTAGCGGGGAAGAGACCCAGTACTTC.